This T cell receptor beta chain was profiled in a study of metastatic and nonmetastatic thyroid tumors (dated by TCRdb to 2020 to 2022). Background on the whole study: Repertoires were compared across peripheral blood and tumor or nodule tissue samples from malignant and benign thyroid patients. What the research found in general, with its limitations: In both blood and tumor samples, malignant tumors were reported to have significantly higher TCR beta diversity than benign nodules.

Libraries were built with PCR. Sequencing instrument: Illumina HiSeq 4000. High-throughput sequencing was used to profile the TCR beta-chain CDR3 region of every patient. Per the original workflow: Drawing on CDR3 differences between clinicopathological groups, the researchers built a classifier meant to tell apart patients with distant-metastatic papillary thyroid cancer. Repertoire diversity was assessed with the Shannon index, and tumor-blood repertoire similarity with the Morisita-Horn index. TCRdb reworked the public reads: Q25 trimming with fastp, MiXCR clone assembly, productive beta chains retained. These V and J calls rely on TCRdb rather than the paper's analysis. Across this sample there are under 25,000 clones, with about a quarter seen only once. The ten largest clones capture 3% to 4% of the sample. This clone was found once. The target of this receptor is not known. Base qualities are not recorded, but no much larger clone differs from it by a single base. A single read offers scant evidence.

No treatment had been received by any patient before thyroid surgery. The study retrospectively analysed patient clinical samples collected from about 2012 to 2019 using T-cell receptor beta sequencing. V lost 5 bases and J lost 5 bases, and the count of bases not matched to a germline gene is 8. The CDR3 goes from the cysteine to the phenylalanine over 14 residues. Left in the record is the CDR3 DNA by itself, 42 bases read in frame from the first base. Per the germline V gene, SGHVS is the CDR1 and FNYEAQ is the CDR2. This clonotype was sampled from a male donor with papillary thyroid cancer or a benign thyroid nodule (not recorded which). Some clones in this sample may be carry-over from other donors' samples. The specimen was blood. The rearranged chain carries TRBV7-6 and TRBJ2-7; 8 middle bases align to TRBD1. The CDR3 has the sequence CASSVDRGAHEQYF. The DNA reads as follows: TGTGCCAGCAGCGTAGACAGGGGTGCGCACGAGCAGTACTTC. The CDR3, completed at both ends by the reference TRBV7-6 and TRBJ2-7 genes, gives the full variable domain GAGVSQSPRYKVTKRGQDVALRCDPISGHVSLYWYRQALGQGPEFLTYFNYEAQQDKSGLPNDRFSAERPEGSISTLTIQRTEQRDSAMYRCASSVDRGAHEQYFGPGTRLTVT.